This entry features one TCR beta chain sequence. This specimen comes from a study of blood T cell repertoires in COVID-19. About the study: Whether acute or convalescent, the COVID-19 samples came from the United States, Italy and Spain.

The ends lost 5 bases at V and 3 bases at J; junction bases unmatched: 9. The germline CDR1 and CDR2 sequences are SGHVS and FQNEAQ. There are 15 residues in the CDR3. Assay: immunoSEQ multiplex PCR; the TCRdb copy retains only in-frame clones and omits some. This sample yields some 280,000 clones, of which 75% to 90% are seen a single time; 0.94% belongs to the top ten. Sample: peripheral blood. The sequence derives from a woman aged 40 to 49 who had recovered from COVID-19. The V gene is TRBV7-8, the J gene TRBJ2-7, with 8 nucleotides matching TRBD2. The CDR3 sequence: CASSITGTRDYEQYF. CDR3 sequence (DNA): TGTGCCAGCAGCATTACCGGGACTAGGGACTACGAGCAGTACTTC.